These 17 T cell receptor beta chains came from one sample sequenced in a study of T cells in Graves' hyperthyroidism and ophthalmopathy. What was amplified from RNA transcripts were TCR beta CDR3 regions. First-round RT-PCR targeting the TCR CDR3 was performed with the HTBI primer set. TCRdb re-called the multiplex PCR reads with MiXCR, one entry per CDR3 protein. The sample lists hundreds of thousands of distinct CDR3 sequences, 45% occurring once. What was sequenced was peripheral blood or thyroid tissue (not recorded which). These receptor sequences come from an adult man with Graves' disease, either hyperthyroidism or ophthalmopathy (not recorded which).

The gene calls are TRBV2 and TRBJ1-1; 8 positions agree with TRBD1. Germline V gene sequence: CDR1 SNHLY, CDR2 FYNNEI. J gave up 1 base and V 7 bases, and 5 bases lay outside the gene matches. This CDR3 region has 14 residues. The DNA of the CDR3 is TGTGCCAGCATTCAGGGGGCTGAGAACACTGAAGCTTTCTTT. Residues: CASIQGAENTEAFF.

The chain carries TRBV7-8 and TRBJ2-5; a possible D gene is TRBD2 (6 bases). Germline CDR1 SGHVS, CDR2 FQNEAQ. V was trimmed by 4 bases and J by 4 bases, leaving 16 bases between them. The CDR3 spans 15 residues. CDR3 bases: TGTGCCAGCAGCTCAGGGTTCGGAGCGGGAGAGACCCAGTACTTC. It codes for CASSSGFGAGETQYF.

This clonotype came up a few times. The rearrangement joins TRBV10-2 to TRBJ1-2; no reliable D call. V was clipped by 6 bases and J by 7 bases, with 18 bases between them. The length of the CDR3 is 14 residues. The germline V gene has CDR1 WSHSY and CDR2 SAAADI. CDR3 sequence reads: CASSPKVGSGGYTF. In DNA form, the CDR3 reads TGCGCCAGCAGCCCCAAAGTAGGCAGTGGTGGCTACACCTTC.

About this clonotype: With a much larger clone just one base away, this may be a read error. The chain is built from TRBV7-8 and TRBJ2-7; possible D gene TRBD2, 5 bases. CDR3 size: 13 residues. V dropped 5 bases and J dropped 6 bases, with 14 bases sitting between them. CDR1 and CDR2 (germline): SGHVS, FQNEAQ. The CDR3 spells CASSSSAVSEQYF. In nucleotides, the CDR3 is TGTGCCAGCAGCAGTAGCGCGGTGTCCGAGCAGTACTTC.

Many counts were recorded for this clonotype. V usage is TRBV7-2 and J usage is TRBJ1-6; D not certain. The CDR3 runs 15 residues. Trimming removed 4 bases at V and 10 bases at J, with 17 bases between. From germline, CDR1 is SGHTA and CDR2 FQGNSA. CDR3 in DNA: TGTGCCAGCAGCTGGGAGCCGCACCTGGGGTCACCCCTCCACTTT. Amino acid sequence: CASSWEPHLGSPLHF.

The rearrangement joins TRBV2 to TRBJ2-5; TRBD1 agrees at 8 bases. CDR3 size: 15 residues. Germline loops: CDR1 SNHLY, CDR2 FYNNEI. Unmatched junction bases numbered 8, after V lost 6 bases and J lost 2 bases. CDR3 amino acids: CASRRGRGLQETQYF. CDR3 coding DNA: TGTGCCAGCAGACGGGGCAGGGGGCTGCAAGAGACCCAGTACTTC. The full variable domain, rest sourced from reference TRBV2 and TRBJ2-5, is EPEVTQTPSHQVTQMGQEVILRCVPISNHLYFYWYRQILGQKVEFLVSFYNNEISEKSEIFDDQFSVERPDGSNFTLKIRSTKLEDSAMYFCASRRGRGLQETQYFGPGTRLLVL.

The V call is TRBV7-9, the J call TRBJ1-4; maybe TRBD1 (6 bases). Germline V gene data show CDR1 as SEHNR and CDR2 as FQNEAQ (reference sequence). Between the trimmed V and J ends, which lost 3 bases and 4 bases, there was a span of 12 bases. This CDR3 has 15 residues. The CDR3 loop reads CASSLEDRSNEKLFF. CDR3 nucleotides: TGTGCCAGCAGCTTGGAAGACAGGAGTAATGAAAAACTGTTTTTT.

V and J are TRBV9 and TRBJ2-7, with 7 nucleotides matching TRBD1. CDR1 and CDR2 from the germline V gene are SGDLS and YYNGEE. This CDR3 comprises 15 residues. Trimming took 4 bases from V and 1 from J; bases not matched to a gene: 8. The CDR3 DNA follows: TGTGCCAGCAGCCAGGGAGACAGGGATTCCTACGAGCAGTACTTC. This translates into CASSQGDRDSYEQYF.

This clonotype was found a few times. Here the CDR3 DNA reads TGTGCCAGTAGTACGCGGGGACAGCACCAAGAGACCCAGTACTTC. This sequence encodes CASSTRGQHQETQYF. V is TRBV19 and J is TRBJ2-5; TRBD1 is a possible D gene (7 bases). V lost 4 bases to trimming and J lost 0 bases, with 12 bases between them. Germline V gives CDR1 LNHDA, CDR2 SQIVND (reference sequence). This CDR3 contains 15 residues.

Regarding this clonotype: A much larger clone lies one base from this, so it may be a read error. The chain has TRBV10-3 and TRBJ1-2; D not certain. Germline V gives CDR1 ENHRY, CDR2 SYGVKD. The V end was cut by 6 bases, the J end by 0 bases, with 2 bases between. The CDR3 is 11 amino acids. The CDR3 sequence is CAISSNYGYTF. The CDR3 nucleotides are TGTGCCATCAGCTCTAACTATGGCTACACCTTC.

The V and J genes are TRBV9 and TRBJ1-2; D is uncertain. From germline, CDR1 is SGDLS and CDR2 YYNGEE. The CDR3 is 14 amino acids. The V gene lost 0 bases and the J gene lost 1 base, with 7 bases spanning the gap. CDR3 protein: CASSVDGLNYGYTF. The DNA of the CDR3 is TGTGCCAGCAGCGTAGATGGACTTAACTATGGCTACACCTTC. The variable domain in full, with the rest retrieved from reference TRBV9 and TRBJ1-2, is DSGVTQTPKHLITATGQRVTLRCSPRSGDLSVYWYQQSLDQGLQFLIQYYNGEERAKGNILERFSAQQFPDLHSELNLSSLELGDSALYFCASSVDGLNYGYTFGSGTRLTVV.

Regarding this clonotype: Possible read error: a much larger clone is one base away. CDR3 sequence: CATSRARVDNEQLF. DNA for the CDR3: TGTGCCACCAGCAGGGCTAGGGTTGACAATGAGCAGCTCTTC. This chain connects TRBV15 to TRBJ2-1; D is unclear. CDR1 and CDR2 from the germline V gene are LNHNV and YYDKDF (reference sequence). The CDR3 extends over 14 amino acids.

The chain joins TRBV5-4 to TRBJ1-5; D remains unclear. The CDR3 sequence is 14 residues long. Germline lookup yields CDR1 SGHNT and CDR2 YYREEE (reference sequence). V was clipped by 0 bases and J by 8 bases, with 12 bases between them. The CDR3 reads CASSLGRLSEPQHF. The CDR3 DNA reads as TGTGCCAGCAGCTTGGGACGACTATCGGAGCCCCAGCATTTT.

This clonotype was counted only a few times. The chain uses TRBV27 and TRBJ1-6; D call uncertain. The CDR3 is made up of 13 amino acids. The V end lost 2 bases, the J end lost 9 bases, and 8 bases lay between the germline ends. Germline loops: CDR1 MNHEY, CDR2 SMNVEV (reference sequence). In DNA, the CDR3 is TGTGCCAGCAGTTTAGTGAATAGTTCACCCCTCCACTTT. Its protein product is CASSLVNSSPLHF.

The CDR3: CASSHTGTEGNTIYF. Written as DNA, the CDR3 is TGTGCCAGCAGCCACACCGGGACAGAGGGAAACACCATATATTTT. This chain joins TRBV7-9 and TRBJ1-3, with TRBD1 matching over 7 bases. Unmatched junction bases numbered 8, after V lost 5 bases and J lost 4 bases. The CDR3 is made up of 15 amino acids. The germline gives CDR1 SEHNR, CDR2 FQNEAQ (reference sequence). Full variable domain (missing parts from reference TRBV7-9 and TRBJ1-3): DTGVSQNPRHKITKRGQNVTFRCDPISEHNRLYWYRQTLGQGPEFLTYFQNEAQLEKSRLLSDRFSAERPKGSFSTLEIQRTEQGDSAMYLCASSHTGTEGNTIYFGEGSWLTVV.

The V gene is TRBV7-2, the J gene TRBJ1-1, with D possibly matching TRBD1 (5 bases). CDR1 SGHTA and CDR2 FQGNSA come from the germline V gene. V dropped 4 bases and J dropped 5 bases, with 20 bases sitting between them. The CDR3 covers 16 residues. The CDR3 nucleotides are TGTGCCAGCAGCTCATATGGGCAGGGTCAAGGGACTGAAGCTTTCTTT. Translation: CASSSYGQGQGTEAFF.

The rearrangement uses TRBV7-2 and TRBJ2-7; possible D gene TRBD2, 6 bases. Germline CDR1 and CDR2: SGHTA and FQGNSA. This CDR3 has 13 amino acids. V lost 0 bases, J lost 6 bases, and 9 bases lay in between. The CDR3 region is CASSLALTSEQYF. CDR3 sequence (DNA): TGTGCCAGCAGCTTAGCCTTGACTAGCGAGCAGTACTTC.